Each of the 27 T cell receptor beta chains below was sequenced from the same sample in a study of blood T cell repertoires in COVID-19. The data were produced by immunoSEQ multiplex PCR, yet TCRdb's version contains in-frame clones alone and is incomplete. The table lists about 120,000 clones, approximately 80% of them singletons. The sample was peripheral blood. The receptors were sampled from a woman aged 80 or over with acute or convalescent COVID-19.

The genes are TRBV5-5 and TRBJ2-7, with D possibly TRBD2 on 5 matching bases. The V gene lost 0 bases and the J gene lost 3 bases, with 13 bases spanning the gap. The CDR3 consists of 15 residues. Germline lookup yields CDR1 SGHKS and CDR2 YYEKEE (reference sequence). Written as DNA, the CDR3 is TGTGCCAGCAGCTTGGGGGCCGGGGATTACTACGAGCAGTACTTC. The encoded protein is CASSLGAGDYYEQYF.

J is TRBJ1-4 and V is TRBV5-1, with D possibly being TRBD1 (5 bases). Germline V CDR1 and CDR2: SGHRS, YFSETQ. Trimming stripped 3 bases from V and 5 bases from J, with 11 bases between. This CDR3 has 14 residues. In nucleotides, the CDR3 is TGCGCCAGCAGCTACGGGGCGGGGAATGAAAAACTGTTTTTT. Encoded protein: CASSYGAGNEKLFF.

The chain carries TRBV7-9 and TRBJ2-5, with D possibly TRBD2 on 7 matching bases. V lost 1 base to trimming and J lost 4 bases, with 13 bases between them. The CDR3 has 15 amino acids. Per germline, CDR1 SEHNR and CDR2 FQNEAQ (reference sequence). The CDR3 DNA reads TGTGCCAGCAGCTTAGTGACGGGGGGCGGAGAGACCCAGTACTTC. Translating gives CASSLVTGGGETQYF.

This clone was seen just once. This CDR3 is CASSFWTSGGTGELFF. CDR3 DNA sequence: TGTGCCAGCAGTTTTTGGACTAGCGGGGGGACCGGGGAGCTGTTTTTT. The gene calls are TRBV28 and TRBJ2-2; 14 nucleotides match TRBD2. This CDR3 is built from 16 residues. With 3 bases clipped from V and 5 bases from J, the junction kept 2 bases outside the gene matches. CDR1 and CDR2 (germline): MDHEN, SYDVKM.

CDR3 bases: TGTGCCAGCAGTCGGGACCGGAGGGGCTATGGCTACACCTTC. This encodes CASSRDRRGYGYTF. The chain combines TRBV27 with TRBJ1-2, with a weak D call TRBD1 (5 bases). Trimming cost V 5 bases and J 4 bases, with 14 bases left between them. The germline gives CDR1 MNHEY, CDR2 SMNVEV (reference sequence). This CDR3 contains 14 residues.

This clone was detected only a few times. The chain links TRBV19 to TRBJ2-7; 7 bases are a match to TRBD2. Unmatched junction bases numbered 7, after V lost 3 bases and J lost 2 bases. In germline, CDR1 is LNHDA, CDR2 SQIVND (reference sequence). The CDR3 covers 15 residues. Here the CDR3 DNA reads TGTGCCAGTAGTATCGGGGGGTCGATGACCTACGAGCAGTACTTC. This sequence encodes CASSIGGSMTYEQYF.

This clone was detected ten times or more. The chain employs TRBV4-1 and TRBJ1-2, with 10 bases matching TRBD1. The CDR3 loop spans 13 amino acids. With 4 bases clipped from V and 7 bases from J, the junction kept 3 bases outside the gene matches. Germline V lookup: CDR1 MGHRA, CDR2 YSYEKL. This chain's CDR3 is CASSPDRGLGYTF. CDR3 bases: TGCGCCAGCAGCCCCGACAGGGGGCTTGGCTACACCTTC.

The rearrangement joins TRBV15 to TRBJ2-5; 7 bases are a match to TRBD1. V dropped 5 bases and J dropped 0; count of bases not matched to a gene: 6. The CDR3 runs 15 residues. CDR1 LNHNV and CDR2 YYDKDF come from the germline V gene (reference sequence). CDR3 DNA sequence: TGTGCCACCAGCGGTGGACAGGCGTACCAAGAGACCCAGTACTTC. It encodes CATSGGQAYQETQYF.

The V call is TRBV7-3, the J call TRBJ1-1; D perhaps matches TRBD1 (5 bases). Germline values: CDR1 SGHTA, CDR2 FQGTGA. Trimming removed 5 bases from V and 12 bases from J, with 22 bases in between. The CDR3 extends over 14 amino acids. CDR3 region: CASSGGGPQPATFF. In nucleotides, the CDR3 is TGTGCCAGCAGCGGGGGAGGACCGCAACCGGCAACTTTCTTT. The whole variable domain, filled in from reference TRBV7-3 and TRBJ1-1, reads GAGVSQTPSNKVTEKGKYVELRCDPISGHTALYWYRQSLGQGPEFLIYFQGTGAADDSGLPNDRFFAVRPEGSVSTLKIQRTERGDSAVYLCASSGGGPQPATFFGQGTRLTVV.

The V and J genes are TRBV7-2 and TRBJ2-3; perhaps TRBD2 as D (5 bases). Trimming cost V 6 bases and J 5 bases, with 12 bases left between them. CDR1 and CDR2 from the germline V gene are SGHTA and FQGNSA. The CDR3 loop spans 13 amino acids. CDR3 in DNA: TGTGCCAGCAGTACCGACTATGGAGATACGCAGTATTTT. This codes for CASSTDYGDTQYF.

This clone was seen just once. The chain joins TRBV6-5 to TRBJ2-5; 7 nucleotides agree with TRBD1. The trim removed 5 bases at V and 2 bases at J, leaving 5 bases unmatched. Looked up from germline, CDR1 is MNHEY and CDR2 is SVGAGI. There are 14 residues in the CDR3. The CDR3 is CASSTGDPQETQYF. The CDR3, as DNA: TGTGCCAGCAGTACAGGGGACCCTCAAGAGACCCAGTACTTC.

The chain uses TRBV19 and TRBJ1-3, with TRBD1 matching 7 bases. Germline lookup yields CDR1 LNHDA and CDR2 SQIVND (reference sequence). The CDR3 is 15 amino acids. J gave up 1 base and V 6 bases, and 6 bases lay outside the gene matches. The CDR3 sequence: CASSETGDSGNTIYF. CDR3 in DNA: TGTGCCAGTAGCGAAACAGGGGATTCTGGAAACACCATATATTTT.

This chain's CDR3 is CASSVGENTQYF. In DNA form, the CDR3 reads TGTGCCAGCAGCGTAGGCGAAAATACGCAGTATTTT. This chain connects TRBV9 to TRBJ2-3; D unresolved. The CDR3 consists of 12 residues. Germline V gene lookup returns CDR1 SGDLS and CDR2 YYNGEE. V was clipped by 0 bases and J by 7 bases, with 6 bases between them.

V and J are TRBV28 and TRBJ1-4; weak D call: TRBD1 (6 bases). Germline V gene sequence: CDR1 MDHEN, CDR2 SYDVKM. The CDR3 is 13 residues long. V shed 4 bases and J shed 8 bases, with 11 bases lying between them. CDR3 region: CASSSQGWEKLFF. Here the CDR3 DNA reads TGTGCCAGCAGTTCACAGGGTTGGGAAAAACTGTTTTTT.

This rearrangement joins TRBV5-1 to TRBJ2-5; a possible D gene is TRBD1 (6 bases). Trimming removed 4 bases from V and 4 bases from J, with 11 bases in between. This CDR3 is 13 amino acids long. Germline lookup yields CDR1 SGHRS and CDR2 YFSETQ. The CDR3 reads CASSPQGRETQYF. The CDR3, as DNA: TGCGCCAGCAGCCCACAGGGAAGAGAGACCCAGTACTTC. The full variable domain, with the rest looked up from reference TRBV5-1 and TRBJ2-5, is KAGVTQTPRYLIKTRGQQVTLSCSPISGHRSVSWYQQTPGQGLQFLFEYFSETQRNKGNFPGRFSGRQFSNSRSEMNVSTLELGDSALYLCASSPQGRETQYFGPGTRLLVL.

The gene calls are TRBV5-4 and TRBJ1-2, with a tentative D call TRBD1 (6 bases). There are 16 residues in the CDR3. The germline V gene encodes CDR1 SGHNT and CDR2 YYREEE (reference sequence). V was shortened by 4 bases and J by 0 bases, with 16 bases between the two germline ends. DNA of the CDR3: TGTGCCAGCAGCCCCGGGGGGCGCATCGCTAACTATGGCTACACCTTC. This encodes CASSPGGRIANYGYTF.

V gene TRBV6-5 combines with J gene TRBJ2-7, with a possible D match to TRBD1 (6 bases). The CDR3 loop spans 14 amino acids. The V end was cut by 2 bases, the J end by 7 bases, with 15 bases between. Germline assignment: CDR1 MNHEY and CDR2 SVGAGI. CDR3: CASSYRGITWEQYF. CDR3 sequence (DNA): TGTGCCAGCAGTTACAGGGGGATCACCTGGGAGCAGTACTTC.

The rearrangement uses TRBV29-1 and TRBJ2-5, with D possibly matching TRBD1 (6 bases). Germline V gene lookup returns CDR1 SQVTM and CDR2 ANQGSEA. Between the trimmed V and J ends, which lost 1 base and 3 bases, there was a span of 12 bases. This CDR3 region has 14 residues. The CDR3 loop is CSVEGTVIKETQYF. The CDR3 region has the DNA TGCAGCGTTGAAGGGACAGTCATTAAAGAGACCCAGTACTTC.

As DNA, the CDR3 is TGTGCCAGCAGCAAAGGGAAACCGAGGGGGTCCTACGAGCAGTACTTC. This encodes CASSKGKPRGSYEQYF. The rearrangement links TRBV21-1 to TRBJ2-7; the table's TRBD1 call for D was not verified on the DNA. TRBV21-1 is described as a pseudogene. CDR3 size: 16 residues.

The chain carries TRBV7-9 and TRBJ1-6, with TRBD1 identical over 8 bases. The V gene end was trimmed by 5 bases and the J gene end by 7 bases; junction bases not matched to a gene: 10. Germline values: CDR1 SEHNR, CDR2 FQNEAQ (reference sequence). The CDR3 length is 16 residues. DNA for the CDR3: TGTGCCAGCAGCCGAGGACAGGGTCTGGCAAATTCACCCCTCCACTTT. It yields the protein CASSRGQGLANSPLHF.

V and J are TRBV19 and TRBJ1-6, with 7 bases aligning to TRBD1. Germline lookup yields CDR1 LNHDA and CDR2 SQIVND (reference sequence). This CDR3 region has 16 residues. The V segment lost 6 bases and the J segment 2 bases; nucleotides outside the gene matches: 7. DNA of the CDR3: TGTGCCAGTAGCCAGACTCAGGGGGCCTATAATTCACCCCTCCACTTT. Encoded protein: CASSQTQGAYNSPLHF.

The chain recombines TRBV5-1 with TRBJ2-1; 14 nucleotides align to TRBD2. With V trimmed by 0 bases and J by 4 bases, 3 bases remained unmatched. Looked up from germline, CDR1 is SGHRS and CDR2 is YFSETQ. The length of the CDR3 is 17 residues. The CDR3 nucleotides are TGCGCCAGCAGCTTGGCCGGGACTAGCGGGGGTTACAATGAGCAGTTCTTC. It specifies CASSLAGTSGGYNEQFF.

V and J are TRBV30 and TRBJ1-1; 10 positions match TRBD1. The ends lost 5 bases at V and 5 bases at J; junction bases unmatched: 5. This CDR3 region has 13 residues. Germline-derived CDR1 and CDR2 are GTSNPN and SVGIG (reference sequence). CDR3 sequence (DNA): TGTGCCTGGGGGACAGGGGATCGGACTGAAGCTTTCTTT. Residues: CAWGTGDRTEAFF.

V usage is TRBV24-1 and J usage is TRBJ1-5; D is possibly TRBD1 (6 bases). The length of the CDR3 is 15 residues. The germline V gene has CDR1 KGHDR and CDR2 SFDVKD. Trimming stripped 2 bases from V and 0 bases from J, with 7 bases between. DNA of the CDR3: TGTGCCACCAGTGATTCAGGGGTTAGCAATCAGCCCCAGCATTTT. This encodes CATSDSGVSNQPQHF.

Written as DNA, the CDR3 is TGTGCCAGTGGAAGGGACAGGGGACATCTCCAAGAGACCCAGTACTTC. Residues: CASGRDRGHLQETQYF. The chain carries TRBV28 and TRBJ2-5, with 10 bases lining up with TRBD1. The CDR3 sequence is 16 residues long. The ends lost 9 bases at V and 1 base at J; junction bases unmatched: 11. Germline loops: CDR1 MDHEN, CDR2 SYDVKM.

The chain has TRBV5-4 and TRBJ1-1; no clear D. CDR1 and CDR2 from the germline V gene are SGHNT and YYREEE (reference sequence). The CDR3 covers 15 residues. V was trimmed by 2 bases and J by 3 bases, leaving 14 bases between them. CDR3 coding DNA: TGTGCCAGCAGCTTAGTTCTCGGGAGGGACACTGAAGCTTTCTTT. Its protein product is CASSLVLGRDTEAFF.

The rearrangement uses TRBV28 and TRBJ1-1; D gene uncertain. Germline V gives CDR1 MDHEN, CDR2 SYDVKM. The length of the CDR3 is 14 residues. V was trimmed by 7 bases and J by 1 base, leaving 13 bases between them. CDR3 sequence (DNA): TGTGCCAGCACCCTTAGGAGGGAGAACACTGAAGCTTTCTTT. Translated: CASTLRRENTEAFF.